Listed here are 24 T cell receptor beta chains from one sample, sequenced in a study of blood T cell repertoires in COVID-19. Assay used: immunoSEQ multiplex PCR; TCRdb lists only in-frame clones, some missing. The sample records about 200,000 clones, around nine tenths being singletons. Sample: peripheral blood. The receptors shown here come from a man in his fifties with acute or convalescent COVID-19.

This clone was counted once. The chain joins TRBV27 to TRBJ1-6; D unclear. Deletions cut 6 bases from V and 5 bases from J, with 17 bases between. In germline, CDR1 is MNHEY, CDR2 SMNVEV (reference sequence). This CDR3 has 16 amino acids. The CDR3 spells CASSTALIRDNSPLHF. CDR3 nucleotide sequence: TGTGCCAGCAGCACGGCCCTCATACGGGATAATTCACCCCTCCACTTT.

This chain joins TRBV28 and TRBJ1-6; 7 nucleotides line up with TRBD1. This CDR3 region has 12 residues. Germline CDR1 and CDR2: MDHEN and SYDVKM. With 2 bases clipped from V and 15 bases from J, the junction kept 4 bases outside the gene matches. In nucleotides, the CDR3 is TGTGCCAGCAGTTTAGGGGGACAGTACCTCCACTTT. Its protein is CASSLGGQYLHF.

The chain links TRBV6-5 to TRBJ1-4; TRBD1 matches 9 bases. V lost 6 bases, J lost 8 bases, and 7 bases stayed unmatched. The germline V gene encodes CDR1 MNHEY and CDR2 SVGAGI. The CDR3 runs 14 residues. The CDR3 DNA reads as TGTGCCAGCAGACGCGGACAGGGGCGAGAAAAACTGTTTTTT. Its protein is CASRRGQGREKLFF.

The CDR3 reads CASRGVYRGRNEQYF. As DNA, the CDR3 is TGTGCCAGCAGGGGAGTTTACAGGGGGCGGAACGAGCAGTACTTC. The chain combines TRBV28 with TRBJ2-7; 9 bases are a match to TRBD1. The CDR3 is made up of 15 amino acids. Germline V CDR1 and CDR2: MDHEN, SYDVKM. The V and J ends lost 6 bases and 5 bases, in that order; junction bases with no gene match: 11.

This rearrangement joins TRBV29-1 to TRBJ2-7; 10 positions agree with TRBD2. Per germline, CDR1 SQVTM and CDR2 ANQGSEA. Trimming at V came to 4 bases and at J to 2 bases, leaving 5 bases not matched to a gene. The length of the CDR3 is 14 residues. The CDR3 nucleotides read TGCAGCGTTGTAGCGGGAGGTCGGGCCTACGAGCAGTACTTC. It yields the protein CSVVAGGRAYEQYF.

The V call is TRBV4-1, the J call TRBJ2-1; D call uncertain. V was cut by 3 bases and J by 9 bases, with 21 bases left in between. The CDR3 is made up of 16 amino acids. CDR1 and CDR2 (germline): MGHRA, YSYEKL. Here the CDR3 DNA reads TGCGCCAGCAGCCAGCCAACAGCCGGATATGCTGGTGAGCAGTTCTTC. Protein product: CASSQPTAGYAGEQFF.

V and J are TRBV14 and TRBJ2-1; 10 nucleotides match TRBD1. J was trimmed by 3 bases and V by 3 bases; bases with no gene match: 5. Germline CDR1 reads SGHDN; CDR2 reads FVKESK. The CDR3 has 16 amino acids. CDR3 sequence reads: CASSQTGTGDYNEQFF. For the CDR3, the DNA is TGTGCCAGCAGCCAGACCGGGACAGGGGACTACAATGAGCAGTTCTTC.

The chain carries TRBV6-5 and TRBJ2-3, with D maybe TRBD1 (6 bases). CDR3 length: 14 amino acids. The V end lost 5 bases, the J end lost 2 bases, and 11 bases lay between the germline ends. Germline CDR1 and CDR2: MNHEY and SVGAGI. CDR3 sequence reads: CASSPGHSTDTQYF. CDR3 nucleotide sequence: TGTGCCAGCAGTCCGGGACATTCCACAGATACGCAGTATTTT.

V gene TRBV2 combines with J gene TRBJ1-5; 9 bases are a match to TRBD1. CDR1 SNHLY and CDR2 FYNNEI come from the germline V gene. The CDR3 is 15 residues long. Losses at the gene ends were 4 bases for V and 3 bases for J; bases not matched to a gene: 4. This chain's CDR3 is CASSAGTGNNQPQHF. The CDR3, as DNA: TGTGCCAGCAGTGCCGGGACAGGGAACAATCAGCCCCAGCATTTT.

CDR3 coding DNA: TGTGCCAGCAGTGATCAAGCCAGGGTCAATCAGCCCCAGCATTTT. Translation gives CASSDQARVNQPQHF. The chain recombines TRBV2 with TRBJ1-5; TRBD1 is a possible D gene (5 bases). The V end lost 3 bases, the J end lost 3 bases, and 12 bases lay between the germline ends. In germline, CDR1 is SNHLY, CDR2 FYNNEI. The CDR3 extends over 15 amino acids.

V is TRBV28 and J is TRBJ2-1, with 13 bases fitting TRBD2. Germline V gene data show CDR1 as MDHEN and CDR2 as SYDVKM. The CDR3 spans 16 residues. Unmatched junction bases numbered 6, after V lost 8 bases and J lost 2 bases. The CDR3 DNA reads as TGTGCCAGCGGAACTAGCGGGAGGGCCCCCTACAATGAGCAGTTCTTC. Residues: CASGTSGRAPYNEQFF.

V gene TRBV20-1 combines with J gene TRBJ2-7; a weak D match, TRBD1 (6 bases). Germline CDR1 DFQATT, CDR2 SNEGSKA (reference sequence). V was shortened by 3 bases and J by 2 bases, with 20 bases between the two germline ends. The CDR3 consists of 16 residues. The CDR3 spells CSASGGLRDIPYEQYF. Here the CDR3 DNA reads TGCAGTGCTAGTGGGGGTCTCCGGGACATTCCCTACGAGCAGTACTTC.

The chain links TRBV2 to TRBJ2-5; 9 nucleotides agree with TRBD2. The CDR3 loop spans 15 amino acids. CDR1 and CDR2 (germline): SNHLY, FYNNEI. The V and J ends lost 4 bases and 0 bases, in that order; junction bases with no gene match: 3. The CDR3 DNA sequence: TGTGCCAGCAGTGCTAGCGGGGAGTACCAAGAGACCCAGTACTTC. The encoded protein is CASSASGEYQETQYF.

The chain links TRBV29-1 to TRBJ2-3; 11 positions agree with TRBD2. With V trimmed by 8 bases and J by 5 bases, 3 bases remained unmatched. The CDR3 has 12 amino acids. Germline CDR1 reads SQVTM; CDR2 reads ANQGSEA. The CDR3 sequence is CSLGTSGDTQYF. The CDR3 nucleotides read TGCAGCCTTGGGACTAGCGGAGATACGCAGTATTTT.

V and J are TRBV6-6 and TRBJ2-1, with D hard to call. Germline-derived CDR1 and CDR2 are MNHNY and SVGAGI (reference sequence). The CDR3 extends over 13 amino acids. Trimming took 0 bases from V and 6 from J, leaving 6 bases between them. The CDR3 DNA is TGTGCCAGCAGTTACTCGGGCCTCAATGAGCAGTTCTTC. As protein: CASSYSGLNEQFF.

The V and J genes are TRBV6-5 and TRBJ1-1, with TRBD1 as a possible D gene (5 bases). Trimming took off 2 bases at V and 3 bases at J, with 13 bases between the two ends. The CDR3 is 15 residues long. Germline-derived CDR1 and CDR2 are MNHEY and SVGAGI. The CDR3 sequence: CASSYAPGGYTEAFF. As DNA, the CDR3 is TGTGCCAGCAGTTACGCCCCCGGGGGGTACACTGAAGCTTTCTTT.

The CDR3 sequence is CASTQNTGELFF. Written as DNA, the CDR3 is TGTGCCAGCACCCAGAACACCGGGGAGCTGTTTTTT. The chain recombines TRBV6-6 with TRBJ2-2; D ambiguous. CDR3 length: 12 residues. V lost 7 bases and J 1 base, leaving 4 bases between the germline ends. From germline, CDR1 is MNHNY and CDR2 SVGAGI (reference sequence).

The chain uses TRBV5-6 and TRBJ1-1; weak D call: TRBD1 (6 bases). Trimming took off 5 bases at V and 4 bases at J, with 15 bases between the two ends. CDR3 size: 14 residues. Per the germline V gene, CDR1 is SGHDT and CDR2 is YYEEEE. The CDR3 protein is CASSVDRSATEAFF. The DNA for the CDR3 is TGTGCCAGCAGTGTAGACAGGTCCGCCACTGAAGCTTTCTTT. The full variable domain, in which reference TRBV5-6 and TRBJ1-1 provide the parts outside the CDR3, is DAGVTQSPTHLIKTRGQQVTLRCSPKSGHDTVSWYQQALGQGPQFIFQYYEEEERQRGNFPDRFSGHQFPNYSSELNVNALLLGDSALYLCASSVDRSATEAFFGQGTRLTVV.

The V gene is TRBV5-1, the J gene TRBJ2-1; 9 bases are shared with TRBD1. This CDR3 has 14 amino acids. Losses at the gene ends were 5 bases for V and 3 bases for J; bases not matched to a gene: 3. CDR1 is SGHRS, CDR2 YFSETQ, per germline. As DNA, the CDR3 is TGCGCCAGCAGGGACAGGGGTAACTACAATGAGCAGTTCTTC. Residues: CASRDRGNYNEQFF.

This rearrangement joins TRBV19 to TRBJ1-6; TRBD1 agrees at 7 bases. The CDR3 covers 18 residues. Losses at the gene ends were 6 bases for V and 4 bases for J; bases not matched to a gene: 15. Germline V gene lookup returns CDR1 LNHDA and CDR2 SQIVND (reference sequence). CDR3 in amino acids: CASSIQIPGQEYNSPLHF. The CDR3 nucleotides are TGTGCCAGTAGCATACAAATCCCTGGACAGGAATATAATTCACCCCTCCACTTT.

The rearrangement links TRBV19 to TRBJ2-1; TRBD2 agrees at 11 bases. V was clipped by 7 bases and J by 5 bases; unmatched bases: 4. The CDR3 extends over 14 amino acids. Germline CDR1 reads LNHDA; CDR2 reads SQIVND (reference sequence). DNA for the CDR3: TGTGCCAGTACACTACTAGCGGGAGACAATGAGCAGTTCTTC. Amino acid sequence: CASTLLAGDNEQFF.

J is TRBJ1-4 and V is TRBV7-9; 11 bases are a match to TRBD1. V was pared by 1 base and J by 7 bases, with 2 bases of the junction left unmatched. The CDR3 has 15 residues. Germline assignment: CDR1 SEHNR and CDR2 FQNEAQ (reference sequence). The CDR3 reads CASSLGTGGSEKLFF. CDR3 in DNA: TGTGCCAGCAGCTTAGGGACAGGGGGCAGTGAAAAACTGTTTTTT.

This clone came up once. The DNA for the CDR3 is TGTGCCAGCAGCTTACGAGCGAGTCAGCCCCAGCATTTT. Protein sequence: CASSLRASQPQHF. The chain recombines TRBV11-2 with TRBJ1-5; no definite D call. CDR1 is SGHAT, CDR2 FQNNGV, per germline. This CDR3 is 13 amino acids long. Trimming pared 2 bases from V and 6 bases from J, leaving 8 bases between.

This chain uses TRBV28 with TRBJ1-2, with D possibly matching TRBD1 (6 bases). This CDR3 is built from 14 residues. Germline V gives CDR1 MDHEN, CDR2 SYDVKM. The V gene lost 7 bases and the J gene lost 7 bases, with 19 bases spanning the gap. The CDR3 loop is CASNLIGGALGYTF. CDR3 in DNA: TGTGCCAGCAACCTAATTGGGGGGGCGCTTGGCTACACCTTC.